This T cell receptor beta chain derives from a study of cytomegalovirus exposure and HLA in healthy donors. Clones were read by immunoSEQ multiplex PCR, and TCRdb kept only the in-frame ones, dropping some. The profile shows under 400,000 clones, nearly 90% of them singletons. The CDR3 length is 15 residues. Germline V CDR1 and CDR2: LNHDA, SQIVND (reference sequence). V shed 4 bases and J 0 bases; nucleotides not matched to a gene: 6. The chain is built from TRBV19 and TRBJ2-7; 7 bases are shared with TRBD1. The sequenced material came from PBMCs. This TCR was recovered from a man aged 25-45 years in good health and CMV-seronegative. The CDR3 coding sequence is TGTGCCAGTAGTACCCGACAGGGAACCTCCTACGAGCAGTACTTC. Amino acids: CASSTRQGTSYEQYF.